Listed here are 28 T cell receptor beta chains from one sample, sequenced in a study of blood T cell repertoires in COVID-19. The assay was immunoSEQ multiplex PCR, and TCRdb's table has in-frame clones only and misses some. The table records approximately 180,000 clones, 70% to 90% of them present only once. The sequenced sample consisted of peripheral blood. The receptors originated from a person in their 70s with COVID-19, enrolled during active disease.

The chain recombines TRBV13 with TRBJ2-5; weak D call: TRBD1 (6 bases). Trimming removed 5 bases from V and 5 bases from J, with 12 bases in between. CDR3 length equals 13 residues. Looked up from germline, CDR1 is PRHDT and CDR2 is FYEKMQ (reference sequence). The CDR3 nucleotides are TGTGCCAGCAGCCAACAGGGTATGGAGACCCAGTACTTC. As protein: CASSQQGMETQYF.

In this sample, this clone turned up once. V and J are TRBV6-2 or TRBV6-3 and TRBJ2-1; 11 bases map to TRBD2. V shed 2 bases, J shed 2 bases, and the junction held 14 bases outside the gene matches. Germline CDR1 reads MNHEY; CDR2 reads SVGEGT. This CDR3 is built from 20 residues. The CDR3 DNA is TGTGCCAGCAGTTACGGGCCTAGCGGGAGGAGGGCGAGACCCTACAATGAGCAGTTCTTC. This sequence encodes CASSYGPSGRRARPYNEQFF.

The chain has TRBV28 and TRBJ1-4, with 11 bases aligning to TRBD1. This CDR3 has 15 residues. Per germline, CDR1 MDHEN and CDR2 SYDVKM. After removal of 3 bases from V and 15 bases from J, the junction contained 12 bases not matched to a gene. The CDR3 reads CASSLMGQGDRMLFF. CDR3 coding DNA: TGTGCCAGCAGTTTGATGGGACAGGGGGATCGGATGTTGTTTTTT.

This clone was recorded a few times. The rearrangement links TRBV29-1 to TRBJ2-7, with 10 bases that match TRBD2. The CDR3 totals 17 residues. CDR1 and CDR2 from the germline V gene are SQVTM and ANQGSEA. V was clipped by 6 bases and J by 1 base; unmatched bases: 15. The CDR3 here is CSVAGLVAGGNSYEQYF. In nucleotides, the CDR3 is TGCAGCGTAGCGGGGTTGGTAGCGGGGGGTAATTCCTACGAGCAGTACTTC.

The sample holds one count of this clone. This chain links TRBV25-1 with TRBJ1-4; D is possibly TRBD1 (6 bases). Between the trimmed V and J ends, which lost 3 bases and 6 bases, there was a span of 20 bases. In germline, CDR1 is MGHDK, CDR2 SYGVNS. The CDR3 has 17 amino acids. CDR3 DNA sequence: TGTGCCAGCAGTGACCCCGGGACACAGGGTCCCCATGAAAAACTGTTTTTT. This gives the protein CASSDPGTQGPHEKLFF.

The rearrangement links TRBV28 to TRBJ2-7; TRBD1 might be the D (6 bases). The germline V gene encodes CDR1 MDHEN and CDR2 SYDVKM. V lost 6 bases, J lost 2 bases, and 17 bases lay in between. The CDR3 is made up of 15 amino acids. The CDR3 is CASSREGTQTYEQYF. CDR3 DNA sequence: TGTGCCAGCAGCCGAGAGGGGACACAGACCTACGAGCAGTACTTC.

The chain recombines TRBV5-1 with TRBJ1-5, with 9 positions matching TRBD1. Germline loops: CDR1 SGHRS, CDR2 YFSETQ. The CDR3 is 15 residues long. J lost 6 bases, V lost 0 bases, and 4 bases had no gene match. The CDR3 spells CASSLAGTGRQPQHF. For the CDR3, the DNA is TGCGCCAGCAGCTTGGCGGGGACAGGGCGTCAGCCCCAGCATTTT.

The V gene is TRBV14, the J gene TRBJ2-5, with D possibly being TRBD2 (6 bases). Trimming removed 1 base at V and 5 bases at J, with 11 bases between. Germline V lookup: CDR1 SGHDN, CDR2 FVKESK. This CDR3 has 14 residues. The CDR3 sequence: CASSQVSGRETQYF. As DNA, the CDR3 is TGTGCCAGCAGCCAAGTCTCGGGGAGGGAGACCCAGTACTTC.

The chain combines TRBV7-2 with TRBJ2-7; the D gene is possibly TRBD1 (6 bases). Germline lookup yields CDR1 SGHTA and CDR2 FQGNSA. The CDR3 contains 14 residues. The V end was cut by 1 base, the J end by 7 bases, with 14 bases between. The chain's CDR3 is CASSLGQASMEQYF. The CDR3 DNA follows: TGTGCCAGCAGCTTAGGACAGGCGTCTATGGAGCAGTACTTC.

The chain employs TRBV29-1 and TRBJ2-2; 8 bases are shared with TRBD1. Germline CDR1 is SQVTM and CDR2 is ANQGSEA. This CDR3 has 13 residues. With 4 bases clipped from V and 4 bases from J, the junction kept 2 bases outside the gene matches. The CDR3 here is CSVGQGPTGELFF. The CDR3 DNA reads as TGCAGCGTTGGACAGGGGCCCACCGGGGAGCTGTTTTTT.

J is TRBJ2-7 and V is TRBV5-1, with TRBD1 matching over 8 bases. CDR3 length: 14 residues. V shed 2 bases, J shed 5 bases, and the junction held 6 bases outside the gene matches. CDR1 is SGHRS and CDR2 is YFSETQ in the germline V gene. The CDR3 protein is CASSLTGQGDEQYF. The CDR3 DNA follows: TGCGCCAGCAGCTTAACCGGACAGGGAGACGAGCAGTACTTC.

The rearrangement links TRBV30 to TRBJ2-5; D unclear. This CDR3 region has 13 residues. Germline V gene data show CDR1 as GTSNPN and CDR2 as SVGIG (reference sequence). The V and J ends lost 0 bases and 5 bases respectively, with 10 bases between them. CDR3 sequence: CAWSVRRGETQYF. CDR3 DNA sequence: TGTGCCTGGAGTGTACGGAGAGGTGAGACCCAGTACTTC.

V gene TRBV27 combines with J gene TRBJ1-6, with D maybe TRBD1 (6 bases). This CDR3 comprises 18 residues. From germline, CDR1 is MNHEY and CDR2 SMNVEV (reference sequence). With 0 bases removed from V and 4 bases from J, the gap between germline ends came to 16 bases. The CDR3 region is CASSLSGLRTDYNSPLHF. For the CDR3, the DNA is TGTGCCAGCAGTTTATCGGGCTTAAGGACAGATTATAATTCACCCCTCCACTTT.

The rearrangement links TRBV5-5 to TRBJ2-1, with D maybe TRBD2 (5 bases). Per germline, CDR1 SGHKS and CDR2 YYEKEE (reference sequence). This CDR3 comprises 14 residues. V was shortened by 2 bases and J by 4 bases, with 10 bases between the two germline ends. The CDR3 sequence: CASSFEGRYNEQFF. CDR3 nucleotides: TGTGCCAGCAGCTTCGAAGGGAGATACAATGAGCAGTTCTTC.

The chain couples TRBV28 to TRBJ2-7; D unclear. The V gene's germline CDR1 is MDHEN and CDR2 SYDVKM. V shed 4 bases and J shed 6 bases, with 10 bases lying between them. This CDR3 is 12 amino acids long. The DNA of the CDR3 is TGTGCCAGCAGTTGGGCACCCCGCGAGCAGTACTTC. It is translated as CASSWAPREQYF.

This clone came up once. The chain carries TRBV6-4 and TRBJ1-2, with 7 bases matching TRBD1. The V gene end was trimmed by 6 bases and the J gene end by 4 bases; junction bases not matched to a gene: 11. Germline V gene sequence: CDR1 MRHNA, CDR2 SNTAGT. The CDR3 totals 15 residues. DNA for the CDR3: TGTGCCAGCAGACAGGGGACTAGTCCTACCTATGGCTACACCTTC. Amino acids: CASRQGTSPTYGYTF.

J is TRBJ1-6 and V is TRBV11-2; no clear D. This CDR3 spans 14 amino acids. Per the germline V gene, CDR1 is SGHAT and CDR2 is FQNNGV. V was clipped by 1 base and J by 7 bases, with 8 bases between them. CDR3 amino acids: CASSLVPQNSPLHF. The CDR3 nucleotides are TGTGCCAGCAGCTTAGTCCCACAAAATTCACCCCTCCACTTT. Full variable domain (missing parts from reference TRBV11-2 and TRBJ1-6): EAGVAQSPRYKIIEKRQSVAFWCNPISGHATLYWYQQILGQGPKLLIQFQNNGVVDDSQLPKDRFSAERLKGVDSTLKIQPAKLEDSAVYLCASSLVPQNSPLHFGNGTRLTVT.

This chain links TRBV6-2 or TRBV6-3 with TRBJ1-5; TRBD1 agrees at 7 bases. The J segment lost 2 bases and the V segment lost 5 bases, leaving 9 bases of the junction unmatched. Per germline, CDR1 MNHEY and CDR2 SVGEGT. This CDR3 spans 16 amino acids. The CDR3 DNA reads TGTGCCAGCAGTCTTGCCTATCAGGGGGGCAATCAGCCCCAGCATTTT. Its protein product is CASSLAYQGGNQPQHF.

The J gene is TRBJ2-7, the V gene TRBV6-2 or TRBV6-3; 8 bases map to TRBD2. J lost 3 bases, V lost 5 bases, and 6 bases had no gene match. CDR3 size: 14 residues. CDR1 is MNHEY, CDR2 SVGEGT, per germline. DNA for the CDR3: TGTGCCAGCAGTAGGACGGGGGGGAACTACGAGCAGTACTTC. Amino acids: CASSRTGGNYEQYF.

This chain uses TRBV7-8 with TRBJ1-4; D gene unclear. The CDR3 covers 15 residues. Germline lookup yields CDR1 SGHVS and CDR2 FQNEAQ. V was pared by 6 bases and J by 1 base, with 12 bases between. The CDR3 bases are TGTGCCAGCAGGCCCGACGGGATAACTAATGAAAAACTGTTTTTT. It codes for CASRPDGITNEKLFF.

The rearrangement joins TRBV9 to TRBJ1-6; tentatively, D is TRBD1 (5 bases). There are 16 residues in the CDR3. The germline V gene has CDR1 SGDLS and CDR2 YYNGEE. Trimming pared 3 bases from V and 7 bases from J, leaving 17 bases between. The CDR3 region is CASSEGVLGGNSPLHF. The CDR3 coding sequence is TGTGCCAGCAGCGAAGGGGTCCTGGGGGGAAATTCACCCCTCCACTTT.

The rearrangement links TRBV9 to TRBJ1-4; D is unresolved. The CDR3 extends over 13 amino acids. The germline V and J ends were trimmed by 2 bases and 3 bases, with 5 bases remaining between them. Germline V gene data show CDR1 as SGDLS and CDR2 as YYNGEE. CDR3 in amino acids: CASSVQSNEKLFF. The DNA for the CDR3 is TGTGCCAGCAGCGTCCAGTCTAATGAAAAACTGTTTTTT.

The CDR3 nucleotides read TGTGCCAGCAGCGTCACCGGGACTGTTCGAGATACGCAGTATTTT. It encodes CASSVTGTVRDTQYF. The genes are TRBV7-3 and TRBJ2-3; D possibly corresponds to TRBD2 (6 bases). In germline, CDR1 is SGHTA, CDR2 FQGTGA. The CDR3 has 15 amino acids. The V end was cut by 5 bases, the J end by 5 bases, with 17 bases between.

The chain carries TRBV7-2 and TRBJ2-7; 14 bases fit TRBD2. The CDR3 runs 16 residues. Unmatched junction bases numbered 5, after V lost 2 bases and J lost 5 bases. Germline CDR1 is SGHTA and CDR2 is FQGNSA. CDR3 coding DNA: TGTGCCAGCAGCTTAATGGGACTAGCGGGAGTGAACGAGCAGTACTTC. This gives the protein CASSLMGLAGVNEQYF. The whole variable domain, filled in from reference TRBV7-2 and TRBJ2-7, reads GAGVSQSPSNKVTEKGKDVELRCDPISGHTALYWYRQSLGQGLEFLIYFQGNSAPDKSGLPSDRFSAERTGGSVSTLTIQRTQQEDSAVYLCASSLMGLAGVNEQYFGPGTRLTVT.

The chain links TRBV7-3 to TRBJ1-2; a weak D match, TRBD1 (6 bases). Trimming left V 5 bases short and J 8 bases short, with 15 bases between. Germline values: CDR1 SGHTA, CDR2 FQGTGA. The CDR3 runs 13 residues. CDR3 loop: CASSRDRQQGYTF. The CDR3, as DNA: TGTGCCAGCAGCAGAGACAGGCAACAGGGCTACACCTTC.

The chain is built from TRBV12-3 or TRBV12-4 and TRBJ1-5; D is ambiguous. The CDR3 runs to 12 residues. V gave up 5 bases and J gave up 11 bases, with 13 bases separating them. CDR3: CASSERGGSQHF. CDR3 sequence (DNA): TGTGCCAGCAGTGAGCGTGGCGGGTCCCAGCATTTT.

The rearrangement uses TRBV28 and TRBJ2-2, with D possibly matching TRBD2 (5 bases). This CDR3 contains 15 residues. V was pared by 2 bases and J by 4 bases, with 11 bases between. Germline CDR1 MDHEN, CDR2 SYDVKM. The CDR3 coding sequence is TGTGCCAGCAGTTTAACCGGGATTGGCACCGGGGAGCTGTTTTTT. Translation gives CASSLTGIGTGELFF.

The chain's CDR3 is CASNPGVNTEAFF. The CDR3 nucleotides read TGTGCCAGCAACCCCGGTGTGAACACTGAAGCTTTCTTT. The chain links TRBV7-8 to TRBJ1-1; D call uncertain. This CDR3 contains 13 residues. Germline CDR1 is SGHVS and CDR2 is FQNEAQ. Trimming cost V 7 bases and J 0 bases, with 9 bases left between them.